Listed here are 25 T cell receptor beta chains from one sample, sequenced in a study of radiation and T cells in renal cell carcinoma. Using immunoSEQ multiplex PCR, the repertoire was profiled, and TCRdb retains in-frame clones only, with some absent. The sample has about 130,000 clones, nearly 90% seen once. This sample's time point: baseline pretreatment blood. Treatment indicated: 15 Gy SBRT to primary tumor, nephrectomy 4 weeks later. The starting material was blood, obtained from a patient whose treatment included radiotherapy and nephrectomy. The receptors were gathered from a woman between 50 and 59 years old with renal cell carcinoma.

V gene TRBV15 combines with J gene TRBJ1-1; TRBD1 aligns across 7 bases. CDR3 length: 15 residues. Germline CDR1 and CDR2: LNHNV and YYDKDF (reference sequence). The J segment lost 4 bases and the V segment lost 5 bases, leaving 10 bases of the junction unmatched. The CDR3 DNA reads as TGTGCCACCAGCGCCCAATACCAGGGGGGCACTGAAGCTTTCTTT. Protein product: CATSAQYQGGTEAFF.

The chain is built from TRBV15 and TRBJ2-3; D not resolved. The length of the CDR3 is 12 residues. CDR1 and CDR2 (germline): LNHNV, YYDKDF (reference sequence). The germline V and J ends were trimmed by 5 bases and 4 bases, with 7 bases remaining between them. As DNA, the CDR3 is TGTGCCACCAGCCCGACGTCAGATACGCAGTATTTT. Translating it yields CATSPTSDTQYF.

The chain carries TRBV18 and TRBJ2-5; D possibly corresponds to TRBD2 (5 bases). V shed 0 bases and J shed 2 bases, with 13 bases lying between them. The CDR3 is 16 residues long. From germline, CDR1 is KGHSH and CDR2 LQKENI. The CDR3 nucleotides are TGTGCCAGCTCACCACCGGACTTGGCAGTACAAGAGACCCAGTACTTC. This codes for CASSPPDLAVQETQYF. The variable domain in full, with the rest retrieved from reference TRBV18 and TRBJ2-5, is NAGVMQNPRHLVRRRGQEARLRCSPMKGHSHVYWYRQLPEEGLKFMVYLQKENIIDESGMPKERFSAEFPKEGPSILRIQQVVRGDSAAYFCASSPPDLAVQETQYFGPGTRLLVL.

The gene calls are TRBV19 and TRBJ1-1, with D unresolved. The CDR3 covers 13 residues. Trimming removed 3 bases at V and 3 bases at J, with 8 bases between. The V gene's germline CDR1 is LNHDA and CDR2 SQIVND (reference sequence). The CDR3 region is CASSILRDTEAFF. DNA for the CDR3: TGTGCCAGTAGTATCCTGAGGGACACTGAAGCTTTCTTT.

J is TRBJ2-7 and V is TRBV19, with 8 nucleotides matching TRBD2. Germline loops: CDR1 LNHDA, CDR2 SQIVND (reference sequence). The V segment lost 4 bases and the J segment 8 bases; nucleotides outside the gene matches: 10. CDR3 length: 14 residues. CDR3 in DNA: TGTGCCAGTAGTACTCTAGCGGGCCCTCTCCAGCAGTACTTC. Encoded protein: CASSTLAGPLQQYF.

The sample holds one count of this clone. The chain joins TRBV18 to TRBJ2-7, with D possibly matching TRBD2 (5 bases). The V gene lost 10 bases and the J gene lost 0 bases, with 10 bases spanning the gap. Germline assignment: CDR1 KGHSH and CDR2 LQKENI. The CDR3 extends over 12 amino acids. The CDR3 spells CATRGDSYEQYF. The CDR3 coding sequence is TGTGCCACCCGGGGAGACTCCTACGAGCAGTACTTC.

The chain couples TRBV2 to TRBJ1-5, with 9 bases lining up with TRBD1. The V segment lost 6 bases and the J segment 3 bases; nucleotides outside the gene matches: 6. The germline V gene encodes CDR1 SNHLY and CDR2 FYNNEI. The CDR3 loop spans 15 amino acids. CDR3 sequence (DNA): TGTGCCAGCAGGCCCGGACAGGGGATCAATCAGCCCCAGCATTTT. It is translated as CASRPGQGINQPQHF.

In regard to this clone: Other DNA sequences within the sample encode an identical CDR3. The DNA of the CDR3 is TGTGCCAGCAGCTTAGGGCTAGCCACAGATACGCAGTATTTT. Encoded protein: CASSLGLATDTQYF. The J gene is TRBJ2-3, the V gene TRBV7-2, with D maybe TRBD2 (5 bases). This CDR3 has 14 amino acids. The V and J ends lost 1 base and 2 bases respectively, with 7 bases between them. Per germline, CDR1 SGHTA and CDR2 FQGNSA.

J is TRBJ1-2 and V is TRBV27; D possibly corresponds to TRBD1 (6 bases). V was trimmed by 11 bases and J by 8 bases, leaving 30 bases between them. The V gene's germline CDR1 is MNHEY and CDR2 SMNVEV (reference sequence). CDR3 size: 16 residues. The DNA for the CDR3 is TGTGCCGCATTACCTAACGGGGGCAAATATTCGTTGGGCTACACCTTC. It encodes CAALPNGGKYSLGYTF.

The chain recombines TRBV29-1 with TRBJ1-5; a possible D gene is TRBD1 (5 bases). Deletions cut 4 bases from V and 5 bases from J, with 15 bases between. The CDR3 has 14 residues. Germline loops: CDR1 SQVTM, CDR2 ANQGSEA. DNA for the CDR3: TGCAGCGTTGGTCGGGGGGGGAAGGATCAGCCCCAGCATTTT. Translation: CSVGRGGKDQPQHF.

The rearrangement uses TRBV7-3 and TRBJ1-1; D may be TRBD1 (6 bases). This CDR3 is built from 14 residues. Germline CDR1 and CDR2: SGHTA and FQGTGA. The germline V and J ends were trimmed by 2 bases and 1 base, with 8 bases remaining between them. DNA of the CDR3: TGTGCCAGCAGCTTAGGGGGGCCGAACACTGAAGCTTTCTTT. Translation gives CASSLGGPNTEAFF.

This clone has more than one count but fewer than ten. V is TRBV28 and J is TRBJ1-2, with 9 bases matching TRBD1. V shed 7 bases and J 5 bases; nucleotides not matched to a gene: 8. The germline V gene encodes CDR1 MDHEN and CDR2 SYDVKM. The CDR3 is 14 amino acids. CDR3 DNA sequence: TGTGCCAGCACTCCGGACAGGGGTAGATATGGCTACACCTTC. This codes for CASTPDRGRYGYTF.

This chain links TRBV6-5 with TRBJ2-2; no reliable D call. The CDR3 is 12 residues long. The germline V and J ends were trimmed by 7 bases and 6 bases, with 9 bases remaining between them. Per the germline V gene, CDR1 is MNHEY and CDR2 is SVGAGI. Here the CDR3 DNA reads TGTGCCAGCACCGTTGGGGCCGGGGAGCTGTTTTTT. Translating gives CASTVGAGELFF.

The chain recombines TRBV11-2 with TRBJ2-7; a possible D gene is TRBD2 (6 bases). Trimming removed 5 bases at V and 2 bases at J, with 16 bases between. From germline, CDR1 is SGHAT and CDR2 FQNNGV. The CDR3 is 15 amino acids. The CDR3 DNA reads TGTGCCAGCAGCGGCGGGACTGCCTCTCCCTACGAGCAGTACTTC. Protein product: CASSGGTASPYEQYF.

V gene TRBV10-2 combines with J gene TRBJ2-3; tentative D call: TRBD2 (5 bases). This CDR3 contains 12 residues. Trimming pared 4 bases from V and 8 bases from J, leaving 10 bases between. From germline, CDR1 is WSHSY and CDR2 SAAADI. Here the CDR3 reads CASSGRSGTQYF. Here the CDR3 DNA reads TGCGCCAGCAGTGGGAGGTCAGGTACGCAGTATTTT.

This clone was picked up a small number of times. Since the CDR3 does not end with the conserved phenylalanine or tryptophan, this likely comes from a read error. It is unclear where the CDR3 begins or ends on the DNA, so no DNA is shown, and the CDR3 is as TCRdb lists it. V and J are TRBV4-1 and TRBJ2-2. Germline V gene lookup returns CDR1 MGHRA and CDR2 YSYEKL. The CDR3 length is 13 residues, termini included. The CDR3 region is CASSQVNAKRRHV.

The genes are TRBV2 and TRBJ2-2; D perhaps matches TRBD1 (5 bases). Germline assignment: CDR1 SNHLY and CDR2 FYNNEI. Trimming stripped 6 bases from V and 6 bases from J, with 11 bases between. This CDR3 is built from 13 residues. In DNA, the CDR3 is TGTGCCAGCAGGCCGACACAGGCCGGGGAGCTGTTTTTT. Translated, it gives CASRPTQAGELFF.

In DNA form, the CDR3 reads TGTGCCAGCAGCTTGGACAGGGGGCTCACAGATACGCAGTATTTT. Translation gives CASSLDRGLTDTQYF. The rearrangement uses TRBV7-8 and TRBJ2-3; 11 bases match TRBD1. The trim removed 3 bases at V and 2 bases at J, leaving 1 base unmatched. The CDR3 totals 15 residues. In germline, CDR1 is SGHVS, CDR2 FQNEAQ. The full variable domain, completed using reference TRBV7-8 and TRBJ2-3, is GAGVSQSPRYKVAKRGQDVALRCDPISGHVSLFWYQQALGQGPEFLTYFQNEAQLDKSGLPSDRFFAERPEGSVSTLKIQRTQQEDSAVYLCASSLDRGLTDTQYFGPGTRLTVL.

Here the CDR3 reads CASSVAIGFQETQYF. DNA of the CDR3: TGTGCCAGCAGCGTAGCGATCGGATTCCAAGAGACCCAGTACTTC. The chain combines TRBV9 with TRBJ2-5; no reliable D call. V lost 0 bases and J 1 base, leaving 10 bases between the germline ends. This CDR3 spans 15 amino acids. Germline CDR1 is SGDLS and CDR2 is YYNGEE. Full variable domain (rest looked up from reference TRBV9 and TRBJ2-5): DSGVTQTPKHLITATGQRVTLRCSPRSGDLSVYWYQQSLDQGLQFLIQYYNGEERAKGNILERFSAQQFPDLHSELNLSSLELGDSALYFCASSVAIGFQETQYFGPGTRLLVL.

The chain links TRBV13 to TRBJ2-1; D remains ambiguous. The V and J ends lost 7 bases and 4 bases respectively, with 17 bases between them. This CDR3 comprises 15 residues. The germline CDR1 and CDR2 sequences are PRHDT and FYEKMQ (reference sequence). The CDR3 spells CASNQWSLRYNEQFF. Written as DNA, the CDR3 is TGTGCCAGCAACCAATGGAGTCTCCGTTACAATGAGCAGTTCTTC.

The chain combines TRBV6-5 with TRBJ2-3; TRBD2 is a possible D gene (7 bases). V was shortened by 6 bases and J by 2 bases, with 12 bases between the two germline ends. This CDR3 contains 14 residues. CDR1 MNHEY and CDR2 SVGAGI come from the germline V gene. CDR3 protein: CASRSGGFTDTQYF. The CDR3 DNA reads TGTGCCAGCAGATCGGGGGGCTTCACAGATACGCAGTATTTT.

The gene calls are TRBV4-1 and TRBJ2-3, with D possibly matching TRBD1 (6 bases). In germline, CDR1 is MGHRA, CDR2 YSYEKL. The V end was cut by 8 bases, the J end by 4 bases, with 16 bases between. The CDR3 extends over 14 amino acids. The CDR3 is CASGTGLGPDTQYF. The CDR3, as DNA: TGCGCCAGCGGTACAGGGTTAGGCCCAGATACGCAGTATTTT.

CDR3 nucleotide sequence: TGCAGTGCTCCACAAGAGACCCAGTACTTC. Translation: CSAPQETQYF. The chain couples TRBV20-1 to TRBJ2-5; D is unresolved. Germline V lookup: CDR1 DFQATT, CDR2 SNEGSKA (reference sequence). V lost 5 bases, J lost 2 bases, and 3 bases lay in between. The CDR3 contains 10 residues.

The rearrangement joins TRBV5-1 to TRBJ2-2, with TRBD1 matching 8 bases. V shed 4 bases and J 6 bases; nucleotides not matched to a gene: 17. In germline, CDR1 is SGHRS, CDR2 YFSETQ. The CDR3 runs 18 residues. This chain's CDR3 is CASSKDPGQVLISGELFF. CDR3 DNA sequence: TGCGCCAGCAGCAAAGATCCGGGACAGGTCCTTATCTCCGGGGAGCTGTTTTTT.

V usage is TRBV5-4 and J usage is TRBJ2-5; D might be TRBD1 (5 bases). The CDR3 sequence is 13 residues long. Trimming cost V 3 bases and J 2 bases, with 8 bases left between them. Germline lookup yields CDR1 SGHNT and CDR2 YYREEE (reference sequence). CDR3 coding DNA: TGTGCCAGCAGCTGGACACTTCAAGAGACCCAGTACTTC. Translating it yields CASSWTLQETQYF.